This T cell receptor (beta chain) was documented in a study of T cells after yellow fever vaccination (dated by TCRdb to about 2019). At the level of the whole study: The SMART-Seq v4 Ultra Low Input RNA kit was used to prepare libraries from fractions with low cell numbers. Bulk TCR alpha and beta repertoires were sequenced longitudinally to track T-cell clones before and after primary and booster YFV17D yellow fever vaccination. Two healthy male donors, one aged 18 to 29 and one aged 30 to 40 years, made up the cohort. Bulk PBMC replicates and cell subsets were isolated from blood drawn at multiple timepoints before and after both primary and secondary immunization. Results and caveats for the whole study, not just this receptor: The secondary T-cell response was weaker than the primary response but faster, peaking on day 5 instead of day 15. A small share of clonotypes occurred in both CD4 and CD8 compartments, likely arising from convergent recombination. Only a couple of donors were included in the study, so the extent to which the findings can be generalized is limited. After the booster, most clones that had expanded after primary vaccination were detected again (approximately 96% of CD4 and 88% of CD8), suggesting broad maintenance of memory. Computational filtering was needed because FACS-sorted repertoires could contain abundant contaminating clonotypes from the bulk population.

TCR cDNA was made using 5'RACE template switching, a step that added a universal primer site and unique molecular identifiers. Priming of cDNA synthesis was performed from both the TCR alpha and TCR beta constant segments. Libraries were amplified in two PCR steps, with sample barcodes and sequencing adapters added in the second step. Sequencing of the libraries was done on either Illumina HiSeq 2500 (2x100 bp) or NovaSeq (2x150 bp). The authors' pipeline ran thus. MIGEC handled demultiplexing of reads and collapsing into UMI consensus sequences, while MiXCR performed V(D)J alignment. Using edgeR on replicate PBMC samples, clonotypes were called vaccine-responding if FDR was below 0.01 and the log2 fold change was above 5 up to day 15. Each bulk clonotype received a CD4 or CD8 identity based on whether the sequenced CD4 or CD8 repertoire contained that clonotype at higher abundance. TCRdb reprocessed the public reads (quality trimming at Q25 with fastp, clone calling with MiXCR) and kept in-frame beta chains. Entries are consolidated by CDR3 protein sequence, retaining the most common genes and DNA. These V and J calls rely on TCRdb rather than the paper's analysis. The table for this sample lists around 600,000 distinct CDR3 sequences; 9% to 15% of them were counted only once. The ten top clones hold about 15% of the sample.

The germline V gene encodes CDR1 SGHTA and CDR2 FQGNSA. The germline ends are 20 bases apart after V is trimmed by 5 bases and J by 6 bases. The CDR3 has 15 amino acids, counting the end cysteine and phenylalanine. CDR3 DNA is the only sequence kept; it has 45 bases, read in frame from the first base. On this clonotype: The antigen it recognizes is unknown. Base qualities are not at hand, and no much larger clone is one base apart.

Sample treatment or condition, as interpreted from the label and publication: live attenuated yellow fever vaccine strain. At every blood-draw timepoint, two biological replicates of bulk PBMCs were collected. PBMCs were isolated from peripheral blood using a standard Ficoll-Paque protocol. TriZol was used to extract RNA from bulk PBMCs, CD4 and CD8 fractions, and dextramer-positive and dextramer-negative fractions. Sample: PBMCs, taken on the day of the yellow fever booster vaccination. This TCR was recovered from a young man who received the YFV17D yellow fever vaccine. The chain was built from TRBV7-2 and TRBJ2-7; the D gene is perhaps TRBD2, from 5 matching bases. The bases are TGTGCCAGCAGCCCCCGTGCAGGTGGTGAGGGCGAGCAGTACTTC. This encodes CASSPRAGGEGEQYF.